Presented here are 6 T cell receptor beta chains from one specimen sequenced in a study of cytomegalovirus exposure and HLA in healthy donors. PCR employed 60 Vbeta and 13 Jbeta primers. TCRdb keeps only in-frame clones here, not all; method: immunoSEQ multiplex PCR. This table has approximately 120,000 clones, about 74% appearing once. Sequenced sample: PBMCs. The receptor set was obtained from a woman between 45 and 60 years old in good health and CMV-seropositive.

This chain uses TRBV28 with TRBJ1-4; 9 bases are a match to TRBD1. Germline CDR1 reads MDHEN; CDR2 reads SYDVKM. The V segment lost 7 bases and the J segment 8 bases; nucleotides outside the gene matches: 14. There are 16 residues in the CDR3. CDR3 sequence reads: CASNTIGTGIGEKLFF. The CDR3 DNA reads TGTGCCAGCAATACCATCGGGACAGGGATTGGGGAAAAACTGTTTTTT.

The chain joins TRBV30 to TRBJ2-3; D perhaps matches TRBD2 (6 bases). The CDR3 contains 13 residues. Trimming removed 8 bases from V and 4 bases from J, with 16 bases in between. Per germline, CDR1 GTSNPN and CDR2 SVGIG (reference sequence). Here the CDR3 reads CASTTGVADTQYF. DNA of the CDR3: TGTGCCAGCACCACGGGGGTTGCAGATACGCAGTATTTT.

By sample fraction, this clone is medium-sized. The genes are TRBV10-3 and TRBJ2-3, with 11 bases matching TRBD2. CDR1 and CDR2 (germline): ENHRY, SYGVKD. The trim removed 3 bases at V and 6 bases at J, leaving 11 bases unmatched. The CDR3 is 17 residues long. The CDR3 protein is CAISDGTSGSLEDTQYF. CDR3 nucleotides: TGTGCCATCAGTGACGGGACTAGCGGCTCCCTGGAGGATACGCAGTATTTT.

DNA for the CDR3: TGTGCCAGCAGCTTAGAAAGTTGGTTCGGAGAGACCCAGTACTTC. Translated: CASSLESWFGETQYF. V is TRBV7-2 and J is TRBJ2-5; no definite D call. Trimming took 1 base from V and 4 from J, leaving 13 bases between them. The V gene's germline CDR1 is SGHTA and CDR2 FQGNSA. CDR3 size: 15 residues.

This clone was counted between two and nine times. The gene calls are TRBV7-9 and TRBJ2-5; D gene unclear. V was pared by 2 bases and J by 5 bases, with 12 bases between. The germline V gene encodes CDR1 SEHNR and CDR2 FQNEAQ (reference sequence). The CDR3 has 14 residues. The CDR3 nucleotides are TGTGCCAGCAGCTTAATGGGTCCCGGGGAGACCCAGTACTTC. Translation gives CASSLMGPGETQYF.

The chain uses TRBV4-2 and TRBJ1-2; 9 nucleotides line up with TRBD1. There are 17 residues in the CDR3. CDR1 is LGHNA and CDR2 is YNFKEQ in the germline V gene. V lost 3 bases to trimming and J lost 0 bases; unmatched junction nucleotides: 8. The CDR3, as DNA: TGTGCCAGCAGCCACCCAGAGACAGGGGGACCTAACTATGGCTACACCTTC. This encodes CASSHPETGGPNYGYTF.